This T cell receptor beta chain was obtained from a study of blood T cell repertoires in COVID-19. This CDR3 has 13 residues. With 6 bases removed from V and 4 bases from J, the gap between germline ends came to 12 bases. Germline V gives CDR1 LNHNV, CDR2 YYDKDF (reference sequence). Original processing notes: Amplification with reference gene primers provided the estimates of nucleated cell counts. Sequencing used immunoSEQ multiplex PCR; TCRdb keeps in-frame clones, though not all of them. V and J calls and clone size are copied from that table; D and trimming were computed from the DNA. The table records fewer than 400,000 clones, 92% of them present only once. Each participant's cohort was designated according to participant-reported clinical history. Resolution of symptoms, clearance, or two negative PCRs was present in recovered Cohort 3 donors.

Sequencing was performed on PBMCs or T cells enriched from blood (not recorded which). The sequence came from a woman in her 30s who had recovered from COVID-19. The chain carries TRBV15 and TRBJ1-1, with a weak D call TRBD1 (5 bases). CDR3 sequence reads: CATRAGRGTEAFF. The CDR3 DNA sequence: TGTGCCACCAGAGCAGGGCGGGGCACTGAAGCTTTCTTT. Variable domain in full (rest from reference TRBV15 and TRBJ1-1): DAMVIQNPRYQVTQFGKPVTLSCSQTLNHNVMYWYQQKSSQAPKLLFHYYDKDFNNEADTPDNFQSRRPNTSFCFLDIRSPGLGDTAMYLCATRAGRGTEAFFGQGTRLTVV.